This TCR beta chain came from a study of T cells in severe cutaneous drug reactions. On the study more broadly: Enrollment required a probable or definite RegiSCAR diagnosis of SJS/TEN or DRESS. Culprit drug assignment used the Naranjo algorithm and the ALDEN algorithm. Findings and limits, study-wide: A public TCRbeta CDR3 appeared in all seven CBZ-SJS/TEN blister samples, averaging roughly 15%. Blister cells averaged roughly 29% and PBMC approximately 5% TRBV12-4 in carbamazepine-induced Stevens-Johnson syndrome or toxic epidermal necrolysis patients.

This clonotype ranks as medium-sized in terms of frequency. Its cognate antigen is unknown. This CDR3 has 14 residues. Germline CDR1 is LGHNA and CDR2 is YSLEER. Bulk and single-cell libraries used iRepertoire multiplex PCR with TCR subtype-specific primers. TCRdb reprocessed the multiplex PCR reads; each CDR3 protein has one entry and no DNA is given. Seen in this sample are about 5,000 distinct CDR3 sequences; the ten most common clones hold approximately 15%. Sequenced patients had Stevens-Johnson syndrome or toxic epidermal necrolysis caused by carbamazepine. The sequenced material came from PBMCs. The rearrangement uses TRBV4-3 and TRBJ1-1. This TCR was recovered from a human donor with a severe cutaneous adverse drug reaction. The CDR3 spells CASSQDNRYREAFF.